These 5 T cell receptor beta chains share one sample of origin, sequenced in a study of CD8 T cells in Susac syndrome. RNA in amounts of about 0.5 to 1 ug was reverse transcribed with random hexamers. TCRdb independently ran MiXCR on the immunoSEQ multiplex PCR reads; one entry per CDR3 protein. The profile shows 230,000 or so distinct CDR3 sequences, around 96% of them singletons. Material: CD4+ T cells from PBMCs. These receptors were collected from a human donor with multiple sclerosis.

CDR3 in amino acids: CSVLEGEETQYF. The DNA of the CDR3 is TGCAGCGTTTTAGAGGGAGAAGAGACCCAGTACTTC. The V call is TRBV29-1, the J call TRBJ2-5; a weak D match, TRBD2 (5 bases). Deletions cut 5 bases from V and 3 bases from J, with 10 bases between. The CDR3 covers 12 residues. Germline V gives CDR1 SQVTM, CDR2 ANQGSEA.

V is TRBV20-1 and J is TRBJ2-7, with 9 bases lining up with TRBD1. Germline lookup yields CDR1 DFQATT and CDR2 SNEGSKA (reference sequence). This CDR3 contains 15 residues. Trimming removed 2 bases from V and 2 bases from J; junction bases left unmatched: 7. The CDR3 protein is CSARTAGTGPYEQYF. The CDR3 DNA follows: TGCAGTGCTAGAACGGCCGGGACAGGGCCCTACGAGCAGTACTTC.

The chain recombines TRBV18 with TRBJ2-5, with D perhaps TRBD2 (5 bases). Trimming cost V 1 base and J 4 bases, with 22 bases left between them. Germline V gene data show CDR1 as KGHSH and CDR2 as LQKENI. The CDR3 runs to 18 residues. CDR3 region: CASSPLSVSRSRGETQYF. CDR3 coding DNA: TGTGCCAGCTCACCACTAAGCGTCTCCCGATCTCGGGGAGAGACCCAGTACTTC.

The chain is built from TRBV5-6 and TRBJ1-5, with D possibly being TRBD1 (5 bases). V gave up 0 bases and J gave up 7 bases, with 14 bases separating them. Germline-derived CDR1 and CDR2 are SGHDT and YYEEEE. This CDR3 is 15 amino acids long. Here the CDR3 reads CASSLGRQGRQPQHF. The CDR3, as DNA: TGTGCCAGCAGCTTGGGCCGGCAGGGAAGACAGCCCCAGCATTTT.

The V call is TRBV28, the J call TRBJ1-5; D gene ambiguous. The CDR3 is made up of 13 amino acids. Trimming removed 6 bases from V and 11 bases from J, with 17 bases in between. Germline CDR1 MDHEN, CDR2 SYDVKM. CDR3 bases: TGTGCCAGCAGGGGCCCAAGTGGTTTGGCCCAGCATTTT. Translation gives CASRGPSGLAQHF.